The 26 T cell receptor beta chains listed next were all sequenced from one sample in a study of T cell responses to AZD1222 COVID-19 vaccine. The table came from immunoSEQ multiplex PCR; TCRdb's copy has only in-frame clones and leaves some out. The table lists 200,000 or so clones, roughly 92% of them singletons, with less than 11% in the top ten. The sequenced sample was peripheral blood, obtained on day 0 of AZD1222 vaccination. Receptors originate from an adult in good health.

The V and J genes are TRBV19 and TRBJ2-3, with D uncertain. Between the trimmed V and J ends, which lost 10 bases and 6 bases, there was a span of 11 bases. CDR1 LNHDA and CDR2 SQIVND come from the germline V gene (reference sequence). CDR3 length: 11 amino acids. The CDR3 reads CATAQRDTQYF. CDR3 DNA sequence: TGTGCCACCGCTCAAAGGGATACGCAGTATTTT.

This clone was observed a handful of times. V and J are TRBV7-2 and TRBJ1-1; no reliable D call. The CDR3 loop spans 12 amino acids. Germline values: CDR1 SGHTA, CDR2 FQGNSA. Trimming removed 3 bases at V and 3 bases at J, with 5 bases between. CDR3 residues: CASSFWDTEAFF. The CDR3 nucleotides read TGTGCCAGCAGCTTCTGGGACACTGAAGCTTTCTTT.

The chain carries TRBV2 and TRBJ2-7; D not certain. V was trimmed by 6 bases and J by 4 bases, leaving 7 bases between them. Germline lookup yields CDR1 SNHLY and CDR2 FYNNEI. This CDR3 region has 11 residues. For the CDR3, the DNA is TGTGCCAGCAGCAACAAGTACGAGCAGTACTTC. Its translation is CASSNKYEQYF.

The chain recombines TRBV2 with TRBJ2-7, with D possibly TRBD1 on 5 matching bases. Between the trimmed V and J ends, which lost 5 bases and 7 bases, there was a span of 15 bases. This CDR3 is built from 13 residues. The germline V gene encodes CDR1 SNHLY and CDR2 FYNNEI. The CDR3 nucleotides are TGTGCCAGCAGTCCAAGGGGCAGGGAAGAGCAGTACTTC. The encoded protein is CASSPRGREEQYF.

The chain employs TRBV11-2 and TRBJ2-1; 8 bases are a match to TRBD1. From germline, CDR1 is SGHAT and CDR2 FQNNGV. The CDR3 is made up of 15 amino acids. Trimming took 5 bases from V and 6 from J; bases not matched to a gene: 9. For the CDR3, the DNA is TGTGCCAGCAGCCTTGGGACAGGACTGTTCAATGAGCAGTTCTTC. Translated: CASSLGTGLFNEQFF.

This clone was observed a few times. DNA for the CDR3: TGTGCCAGCAGCCGGGGGGGCCGGCCCAGCACAGATACGCAGTATTTT. Translation gives CASSRGGRPSTDTQYF. The rearrangement links TRBV3-1 (or the pseudogene TRBV3-2) to TRBJ2-3; D may be TRBD2 (7 bases). Per germline, CDR1 LGHDT and CDR2 YNNKEL (reference sequence). Trimming cost V 4 bases and J 0 bases, with 14 bases left between them. The CDR3 covers 16 residues.

This chain connects TRBV19 to TRBJ2-7; 10 nucleotides line up with TRBD1. V dropped 7 bases and J dropped 0; count of bases not matched to a gene: 9. The CDR3 is made up of 16 amino acids. Looked up from germline, CDR1 is LNHDA and CDR2 is SQIVND (reference sequence). The CDR3 loop reads CASNQPGQGSSYEQYF. The CDR3, as DNA: TGTGCCAGTAATCAACCGGGACAGGGGAGCTCCTACGAGCAGTACTTC. Full variable domain (missing parts from reference TRBV19 and TRBJ2-7): DGGITQSPKYLFRKEGQNVTLSCEQNLNHDAMYWYRQDPGQGLRLIYYSQIVNDFQKGDIAEGYSVSREKKESFPLTVTSAQKNPTAFYLCASNQPGQGSSYEQYFGPGTRLTVT.

V is TRBV19 and J is TRBJ1-1; maybe TRBD1 (6 bases). The CDR3 covers 16 residues. V was trimmed by 5 bases and J by 1 base, leaving 17 bases between them. The germline V gene has CDR1 LNHDA and CDR2 SQIVND (reference sequence). CDR3 sequence reads: CASSALQGLGNTEAFF. CDR3 nucleotides: TGTGCCAGTAGTGCCTTACAGGGCTTGGGGAACACTGAAGCTTTCTTT. The variable domain in full, completed from reference TRBV19 and TRBJ1-1, reads DGGITQSPKYLFRKEGQNVTLSCEQNLNHDAMYWYRQDPGQGLRLIYYSQIVNDFQKGDIAEGYSVSREKKESFPLTVTSAQKNPTAFYLCASSALQGLGNTEAFFGQGTRLTVV.

The chain is built from TRBV7-8 and TRBJ2-2, with D possibly being TRBD2 (5 bases). Trimming took 5 bases from V and 4 from J, leaving 17 bases between them. The CDR3 runs 16 residues. The germline gives CDR1 SGHVS, CDR2 FQNEAQ. The CDR3 spells CASSVRAPGGTGELFF. CDR3 sequence (DNA): TGTGCCAGCAGCGTCCGGGCCCCCGGAGGCACCGGGGAGCTGTTTTTT.

The DNA for the CDR3 is TGCGCCAGCAGCTTGTTGGCGGGAGGGATGAATGAGCAGTTCTTC. Its translation is CASSLLAGGMNEQFF. The chain is built from TRBV5-1 and TRBJ2-1, with 9 bases matching TRBD2. Germline trimming cut 1 base from V and 7 bases from J; bases unmatched to any gene: 6. Germline V CDR1 and CDR2: SGHRS, YFSETQ. CDR3 length: 15 residues.

J is TRBJ1-5 and V is TRBV19, with a tentative D call TRBD1 (6 bases). The ends were cut back, 5 bases at V and 4 bases at J, with 18 bases in the middle. The germline CDR1 and CDR2 sequences are LNHDA and SQIVND (reference sequence). CDR3 size: 16 residues. The CDR3 coding sequence is TGTGCCAGTAGTCTTTTTACCGGGACACATAATCAGCCCCAGCATTTT. This gives the protein CASSLFTGTHNQPQHF.

This rearrangement joins TRBV5-5 to TRBJ1-4, with D perhaps TRBD1 (5 bases). CDR1 is SGHKS and CDR2 is YYEKEE in the germline V gene (reference sequence). The CDR3 consists of 12 residues. Trimming shortened V by 7 bases and J by 10 bases, and 14 bases separated the two germline ends. In nucleotides, the CDR3 is TGTGCCAGCGGTTATCGTGGGGCAAAACTGTTTTTT. This sequence encodes CASGYRGAKLFF.

V is TRBV9 and J is TRBJ1-2, with D tentatively TRBD1 (5 bases). The V and J ends lost 3 bases and 7 bases respectively, with 16 bases between them. The CDR3 totals 14 residues. Germline lookup yields CDR1 SGDLS and CDR2 YYNGEE. The CDR3 loop is CASSGVRGALGYTF. DNA of the CDR3: TGTGCCAGCAGCGGGGTGAGAGGGGCCCTTGGCTACACCTTC.

The V gene is TRBV29-1, the J gene TRBJ1-1, with D uncertain. Deletions cut 7 bases from V and 0 bases from J, with 12 bases between. This CDR3 has 13 amino acids. Germline CDR1 SQVTM, CDR2 ANQGSEA. Here the CDR3 reads CSADSRMNTEAFF. CDR3 bases: TGCAGCGCAGATTCACGGATGAACACTGAAGCTTTCTTT.

This chain joins TRBV7-2 and TRBJ2-3; D is uncertain. This CDR3 spans 13 amino acids. Between the trimmed V and J ends, which lost 2 bases and 4 bases, there was a span of 7 bases. Germline V gene sequence: CDR1 SGHTA, CDR2 FQGNSA. The CDR3 sequence is CASSLKGSDTQYF. DNA of the CDR3: TGTGCCAGCAGCTTAAAAGGGTCAGATACGCAGTATTTT. Full variable domain (rest looked up from reference TRBV7-2 and TRBJ2-3): GAGVSQSPSNKVTEKGKDVELRCDPISGHTALYWYRQSLGQGLEFLIYFQGNSAPDKSGLPSDRFSAERTGGSVSTLTIQRTQQEDSAVYLCASSLKGSDTQYFGPGTRLTVL.

The genes are TRBV7-2 and TRBJ1-3; D is possibly TRBD1 (5 bases). This CDR3 comprises 16 residues. Trimming removed 1 base from V and 4 bases from J, with 14 bases in between. Germline-derived CDR1 and CDR2 are SGHTA and FQGNSA. CDR3 amino acids: CASSLGQGVSGNTIYF. The DNA of the CDR3 is TGTGCCAGCAGCTTAGGACAAGGGGTATCAGGAAACACCATATATTTT. The complete variable domain, with remaining parts taken from reference TRBV7-2 and TRBJ1-3, reads GAGVSQSPSNKVTEKGKDVELRCDPISGHTALYWYRQSLGQGLEFLIYFQGNSAPDKSGLPSDRFSAERTGGSVSTLTIQRTQQEDSAVYLCASSLGQGVSGNTIYFGEGSWLTVV.

The rearrangement joins TRBV7-9 to TRBJ2-3; D is ambiguous. The CDR3 has 14 residues. CDR1 SEHNR and CDR2 FQNEAQ come from the germline V gene (reference sequence). V lost 2 bases to trimming and J lost 6 bases, with 12 bases between them. This chain's CDR3 is CASSLTPTSDTQYF. The CDR3 nucleotides read TGTGCCAGCAGCTTAACCCCGACCTCGGATACGCAGTATTTT. The full variable domain, its missing parts supplied by reference TRBV7-9 and TRBJ2-3, is DTGVSQNPRHKITKRGQNVTFRCDPISEHNRLYWYRQTLGQGPEFLTYFQNEAQLEKSRLLSDRFSAERPKGSFSTLEIQRTEQGDSAMYLCASSLTPTSDTQYFGPGTRLTVL.

CDR3: CAWSSGYEQYV. Here the CDR3 DNA reads TGTGCCTGGAGTTCGGGGTACGAGCAGTACGTC. The V call is TRBV30, the J call TRBJ2-7, with D perhaps TRBD2 (5 bases). V lost 2 bases, J lost 4 bases, and 6 bases lay in between. The CDR3 length is 11 residues. The germline V gene encodes CDR1 GTSNPN and CDR2 SVGIG (reference sequence).

The genes are TRBV15 and TRBJ1-3; no clear D gene. CDR3 length: 12 residues. V was trimmed by 3 bases and J by 0 bases, leaving 0 bases between them. Per the germline V gene, CDR1 is LNHNV and CDR2 is YYDKDF (reference sequence). The CDR3, as DNA: TGTGCCACCAGCAGCTCTGGAAACACCATATATTTT. It yields the protein CATSSSGNTIYF.

This rearrangement joins TRBV20-1 to TRBJ1-1; D remains ambiguous. Between the trimmed V and J ends, which lost 0 bases and 8 bases, there was a span of 4 bases. The CDR3 length is 10 residues. CDR1 is DFQATT and CDR2 is SNEGSKA in the germline V gene (reference sequence). CDR3 nucleotides: TGCAGTGCTAGAGATATCGAAGCTTTCTTT. Amino acid sequence: CSARDIEAFF.

This clone was picked up one time. The chain couples TRBV28 to TRBJ1-5, with a tentative D call TRBD1 (5 bases). The CDR3 consists of 16 residues. V lost 6 bases, J lost 1 base, and 16 bases lay in between. Looked up from germline, CDR1 is MDHEN and CDR2 is SYDVKM. The CDR3 coding sequence is TGTGCCAGCAGACGGAGGATGGGGGAGAGCAATCAGCCCCAGCATTTT. Amino acids: CASRRRMGESNQPQHF.

The chain carries TRBV19 and TRBJ2-3; 7 bases are a match to TRBD2. The V segment lost 3 bases and the J segment 3 bases; nucleotides outside the gene matches: 9. CDR3 size: 16 residues. CDR1 and CDR2 (germline): LNHDA, SQIVND (reference sequence). The CDR3 loop is CASSMGGGLGTDTQYF. CDR3 DNA sequence: TGTGCCAGTAGTATGGGGGGGGGTTTAGGGACAGATACGCAGTATTTT.

Only one count was recorded for this clone. Here the CDR3 reads CASSLTRGSEAFF. In DNA form, the CDR3 reads TGTGCCAGCAGCTTGACAAGGGGTTCTGAAGCTTTCTTT. This rearrangement joins TRBV5-5 to TRBJ1-1; TRBD1 might be the D (5 bases). This CDR3 comprises 13 residues. The V gene's germline CDR1 is SGHKS and CDR2 YYEKEE (reference sequence). V lost 1 base and J 6 bases, leaving 10 bases between the germline ends.

The CDR3 spells CASSHGEGAQPQHF. In DNA, the CDR3 is TGTGCCAGCTCTCATGGGGAAGGGGCTCAGCCCCAGCATTTT. The chain uses TRBV18 and TRBJ1-5; tentatively, D is TRBD1 (5 bases). The length of the CDR3 is 14 residues. Trimming removed 6 bases at V and 6 bases at J, with 15 bases between. In germline, CDR1 is KGHSH, CDR2 LQKENI.

The chain employs TRBV27 and TRBJ2-7; TRBD1 aligns across 12 bases. Trimming removed 5 bases from V and 4 bases from J; junction bases left unmatched: 3. Germline loops: CDR1 MNHEY, CDR2 SMNVEV (reference sequence). CDR3 size: 14 residues. The CDR3 DNA is TGTGCCAGCAGTCCGGGACAGGGGGCGTACGAGCAGTACTTC. Its protein product is CASSPGQGAYEQYF.

The V gene is TRBV7-9, the J gene TRBJ2-1; 12 nucleotides agree with TRBD2. J was trimmed by 12 bases and V by 2 bases; bases with no gene match: 11. Germline V CDR1 and CDR2: SEHNR, FQNEAQ (reference sequence). This CDR3 has 16 amino acids. CDR3: CASSLPTSGSPLGQFF. The CDR3 DNA sequence: TGTGCCAGCAGCTTACCGACTAGCGGGAGCCCATTGGGGCAGTTCTTC.